This TCR beta chain is from a study of cytomegalovirus exposure and HLA in healthy donors. The study, taken as a whole, reports: Follow-up analysis seemed to connect common viral pathogens with several of the most significant clusters identified. The later analysis indicated that the majority of CMV-associated TCR beta chains appeared HLA-restricted.

In the PCR, 60 Vbeta and 13 Jbeta primers were used. Repertoires were generated with immunoSEQ multiplex PCR, while TCRdb's copy carries only in-frame clones and drops some. The table has around 140,000 clones, approximately 80% seen once; the top ten hold roughly 1.9%. Germline loops: CDR1 KGHSH, CDR2 LQKENI. This CDR3 region has 16 residues. For this clone: What it binds is unknown. Relative to the germline gene, one junction end is altered; a read error may explain this.

This sequence originates from a man in his forties or fifties in good health and CMV-seronegative. The V gene is TRBV18, the J gene TRBJ2-5; 7 bases fit TRBD2. Sequenced input: PBMCs. The CDR3 region is CAGSPAFTSVQETQYF. CDR3 in DNA: TGTGCCGGCTCACCCGCCTTCACTAGCGTCCAAGAGACCCAGTACTTC.